This TCR beta chain was sequenced in a study of CD8+ T cells in alopecia areata. Extracted RNA was reverse transcribed into cDNA, the sequencing template. The repertoire was sequenced with immunoSEQ multiplex PCR; TCRdb's copy has only in-frame clones and lacks some. The data show about 190,000 clones, with around 64% seen just once and approximately 1.3% held by the top ten. The CDR3 totals 15 residues. V was pared by 3 bases and J by 0 bases, with 10 bases between. Germline lookup yields CDR1 SGDLS and CDR2 YYNGEE. Treatment described: oral pan-JAK inhibitor, 5-10 mg twice daily. The genes are TRBV9 and TRBJ2-1; possible D gene TRBD2, 6 bases. This TCR was sampled from a human donor with alopecia areata. Sequenced here: CD4+ T cells sorted from blood, sampled at approximately week 50, from a patient treated with tofacitinib. In DNA form, the CDR3 reads TGTGCCAGCAGCGCCCGGGACTTCTCCTACAATGAGCAGTTCTTC. Protein product: CASSARDFSYNEQFF.